A single TCR beta chain is shown here with its context. The sample comes from a study of blood T cell repertoires in COVID-19. V gave up 1 base and J gave up 0 bases, with 13 bases separating them. This CDR3 is 17 amino acids long. The V gene's germline CDR1 is SGHTA and CDR2 FQGNSA. As processed by the authors: Amplification of reference gene primers provided the estimated nucleated cell counts. Measured with immunoSEQ multiplex PCR; TCRdb has only the in-frame clones, and not every one. V, J and clone size were drawn from that table, and D and trimming were deduced from the DNA. The sample lists under 200,000 clones, around 83% seen once, with roughly 5% in the top ten.

The sequence came from a woman of 80 years or more with acute or convalescent COVID-19. The specimen was peripheral blood. This sequence joins TRBV7-2 and TRBJ2-1, with a weak D call TRBD2 (6 bases). This chain's CDR3 is CASSLGGTQSSYNEQFF. CDR3 DNA: TGTGCCAGCAGCTTAGGCGGGACGCAAAGCTCCTACAATGAGCAGTTCTTC.